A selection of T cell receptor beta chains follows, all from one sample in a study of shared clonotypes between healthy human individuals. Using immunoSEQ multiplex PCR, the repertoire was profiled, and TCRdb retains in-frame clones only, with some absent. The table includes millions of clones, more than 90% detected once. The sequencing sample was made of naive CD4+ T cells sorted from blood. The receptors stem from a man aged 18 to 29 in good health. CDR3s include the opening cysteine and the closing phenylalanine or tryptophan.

CASSEIQGPYEQYF	TRBV6-1
CASGGYSYNEQFF	TRBV11-2
CASSLRDPGTEAFF	TRBV7-9
CASSGRTGQNTEAFF	TRBV6-5
CASSGQASPGNTIYF	TRBV11-2
CASSLEGTEAFF	TRBV13
CAITGGQPHGYTF	TRBV10-3
CSVAGQGEAFF	TRBV29-1
CASKPHLEGEAFF	TRBV5-1
CAISESNGGEQFF	TRBV10-3
CASLVGSGANVLTF	TRBV2
CASSYSPFKNTEAFF	TRBV6-5
CASTVQGTGELFF	TRBV28
CASSPHGQGNTEAFF	TRBV7-2
CASSIVQNTDTQYF	TRBV19
CASRLSGGSYEQYF	TRBV27